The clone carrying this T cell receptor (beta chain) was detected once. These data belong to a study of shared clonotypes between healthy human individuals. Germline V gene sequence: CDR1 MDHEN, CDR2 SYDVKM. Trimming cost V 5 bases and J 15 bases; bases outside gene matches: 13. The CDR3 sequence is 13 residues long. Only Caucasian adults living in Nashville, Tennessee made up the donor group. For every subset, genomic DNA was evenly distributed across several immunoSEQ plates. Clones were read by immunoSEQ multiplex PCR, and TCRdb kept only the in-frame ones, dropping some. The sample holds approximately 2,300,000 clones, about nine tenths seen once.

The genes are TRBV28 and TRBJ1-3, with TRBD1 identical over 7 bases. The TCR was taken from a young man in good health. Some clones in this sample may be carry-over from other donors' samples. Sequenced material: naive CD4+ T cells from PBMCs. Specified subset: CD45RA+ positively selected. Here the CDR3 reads CASSARGGQRAYF. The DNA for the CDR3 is TGTGCCAGCAGTGCTAGGGGGGGACAGAGGGCATATTTT.